This T cell receptor (beta chain) appears in the sequencing data of a study of T cell responses to AZD1222 COVID-19 vaccine. Findings and limits, study-wide: Spike-specific TCR depth and breadth grew after two AZD1222 doses.

Germline V gene lookup returns CDR1 SGHNT and CDR2 YYREEE (reference sequence). The length of the CDR3 is 15 residues. J gave up 8 bases and V 0 bases, and 8 bases lay outside the gene matches. Turning to this clone: The antigen remains undetermined.

Assay used: immunoSEQ multiplex PCR; TCRdb lists only in-frame clones, some missing. The sample holds approximately 89,000 clones; around 90% are singletons and the top ten take roughly 10%. Here the sequenced sample was peripheral blood, taken 28 days after the second AZD1222 dose. The chain recombines TRBV5-4 with TRBJ1-2; 9 bases match TRBD1. The receptor's source is an adult who received the AZD1222 COVID-19 vaccine. CDR3 protein: CASSLAAGTGYGYTF. In DNA, the CDR3 is TGTGCCAGCAGCTTGGCCGCGGGGACAGGGTACGGCTACACCTTC.